This T cell receptor beta chain was profiled in a study of blood T cell repertoires in COVID-19. Study as a whole: Sites across the United States, Italy and Spain contributed samples from acute and convalescent COVID-19. Sources were T cells, B-cell-depleted T cells, or PBMCs; the material itself was cDNA or gDNA.

The CDR3 extends over 15 amino acids. CDR1 and CDR2 from the germline V gene are MGHDK and SYGVNS. Trimming cost V 4 bases and J 4 bases, with 16 bases left between them. As regards this clone: This sample also contains other DNA sequences that code for the same CDR3.

Per the original methods: Amplification with reference gene primers provided the estimates of nucleated cell counts. Assay: immunoSEQ multiplex PCR; the TCRdb copy retains only in-frame clones and omits some. The V and J calls and clone size come from that table; D and trimming were worked out from the DNA. The sample shows 40,000 or so clones, roughly 80% of them seen only once. It was during active infection that Seattle patients were enrolled and then longitudinally followed. J is TRBJ1-2 and V is TRBV25-1; tentative D call: TRBD1 (6 bases). The sequenced sample consisted of peripheral blood. The sequence derives from a man between 60 and 75 years old with COVID-19, enrolled during active disease. The CDR3 DNA is TGTGCCAGCAGTGCGGGGCAGGGGATAACCTATGGCTACACCTTC. Its protein is CASSAGQGITYGYTF.